The 26 T cell receptor beta chains given below trace back to one sample, sequenced in a study of cytomegalovirus exposure and HLA in healthy donors. Both 60 Vbeta primers and 13 Jbeta primers went into the PCR. Sequencing used immunoSEQ multiplex PCR; TCRdb keeps in-frame clones, though not all of them. The sample carries 75,000 to 100,000 clones, approximately 80% recorded once. The sample was PBMCs. All receptors come from a man in his 60s in good health and CMV-seropositive.

This clone showed up just once. The V call is TRBV10-3, the J call TRBJ1-1; D is perhaps TRBD1 (6 bases). Germline CDR1 ENHRY, CDR2 SYGVKD. This CDR3 contains 15 residues. V gave up 8 bases and J gave up 1 base, with 17 bases separating them. CDR3 sequence (DNA): TGTGCCATCCGTGGGGGCTACAGGGCGAACACTGAAGCTTTCTTT. Residues: CAIRGGYRANTEAFF.

The gene calls are TRBV10-3 and TRBJ1-5, with 10 bases aligning to TRBD1. There are 13 residues in the CDR3. V gave up 8 bases and J gave up 6 bases; unmatched junction bases: 4. CDR1 is ENHRY and CDR2 is SYGVKD in the germline V gene. CDR3 residues: CAIGDRGSQPQHF. The CDR3 DNA reads as TGTGCCATCGGGGACAGGGGCAGTCAGCCCCAGCATTTT.

The gene calls are TRBV14 and TRBJ1-1; no reliable D call. CDR1 and CDR2 (germline): SGHDN, FVKESK. Trimming took 2 bases from V and 1 from J, leaving 11 bases between them. The CDR3 loop spans 15 amino acids. The DNA for the CDR3 is TGTGCCAGCAGCCAATTCCGGGGTCCGAACACTGAAGCTTTCTTT. It encodes CASSQFRGPNTEAFF. The full variable domain, rest sourced from reference TRBV14 and TRBJ1-1, is EAGVTQFPSHSVIEKGQTVTLRCDPISGHDNLYWYRRVMGKEIKFLLHFVKESKQDESGMPNNRFLAERTGGTYSTLKVQPAELEDSGVYFCASSQFRGPNTEAFFGQGTRLTVV.

The J gene is TRBJ2-1, the V gene TRBV25-1; TRBD1 agrees at 7 bases. V lost 6 bases and J lost 6; bases outside the gene matches: 2. From germline, CDR1 is MGHDK and CDR2 SYGVNS. CDR3 size: 12 residues. This CDR3 is CASRPGGNEQFF. The CDR3 DNA reads as TGTGCCAGCAGACCAGGGGGCAATGAGCAGTTCTTC.

The CDR3 sequence is CASSPPRGGSVYGYTF. Here the CDR3 DNA reads TGTGCCAGCTCACCACCCCGGGGAGGCAGTGTCTATGGCTACACCTTC. The V call is TRBV18, the J call TRBJ1-2; D ambiguous. V was pared by 0 bases and J by 4 bases, with 15 bases between. This CDR3 has 16 amino acids. In germline, CDR1 is KGHSH, CDR2 LQKENI. The whole variable domain, filled in from reference TRBV18 and TRBJ1-2, reads NAGVMQNPRHLVRRRGQEARLRCSPMKGHSHVYWYRQLPEEGLKFMVYLQKENIIDESGMPKERFSAEFPKEGPSILRIQQVVRGDSAAYFCASSPPRGGSVYGYTFGSGTRLTVV.

The chain carries TRBV6-1 and TRBJ1-5; D unresolved. Trimming cost V 5 bases and J 5 bases, with 10 bases left between them. Looked up from germline, CDR1 is MNHNS and CDR2 is SASEGT. This CDR3 is 13 amino acids long. In nucleotides, the CDR3 is TGTGCCAGCAGTTTATTCGGGGATCAGCCCCAGCATTTT. Translation: CASSLFGDQPQHF.

The chain is built from TRBV5-1 and TRBJ2-2; weak D call: TRBD2 (5 bases). This CDR3 is built from 13 residues. V gave up 4 bases and J gave up 5 bases, with 9 bases separating them. Germline CDR1 is SGHRS and CDR2 is YFSETQ. CDR3 sequence: CASSREQTGELFF. In nucleotides, the CDR3 is TGCGCCAGCAGCCGGGAACAGACCGGGGAGCTGTTTTTT.

The rearrangement joins TRBV6-5 to TRBJ1-2; TRBD1 matches at 8 bases. Germline V gene data show CDR1 as MNHEY and CDR2 as SVGAGI. Unmatched junction bases numbered 17, after V lost 8 bases and J lost 9 bases. This CDR3 spans 15 amino acids. The CDR3 sequence is CASGGQRDRHSSYTF. The CDR3 bases are TGTGCCAGCGGGGGGCAGAGGGACAGGCATTCCAGCTACACCTTC.

This clone was seen only once. V is TRBV5-8 and J is TRBJ2-7; the match to TRBD1 covers 8 bases. The CDR3 sequence is 15 residues long. V shed 4 bases and J 0 bases; nucleotides not matched to a gene: 6. From germline, CDR1 is SGHTS and CDR2 YDEGEE. CDR3: CASSLGTGRSYEQYF. The CDR3 DNA sequence: TGTGCCAGCAGCCTTGGGACAGGTCGCTCCTACGAGCAGTACTTC. The entire variable domain, with the rest obtained from reference TRBV5-8 and TRBJ2-7, is as follows: EAGVTQSPTHLIKTRGQQATLRCSPISGHTSVYWYQQALGLGLQFLLWYDEGEERNRGNFPPRFSGRQFPNYSSELNVNALELEDSALYLCASSLGTGRSYEQYFGPGTRLTVT.

V and J are TRBV7-2 and TRBJ2-7; the D is unclear. Per the germline V gene, CDR1 is SGHTA and CDR2 is FQGNSA. V was shortened by 1 base and J by 3 bases, with 13 bases between the two germline ends. This CDR3 is built from 15 residues. Written as DNA, the CDR3 is TGTGCCAGCAGCTTAGTAGTTCCGAGCCTCTACGAGCAGTACTTC. Its translation: CASSLVVPSLYEQYF.

The rearrangement links TRBV6-1 to TRBJ2-3, with 8 bases aligning to TRBD2. The junction had 11 bases not matched to a gene; V was cut back by 8 bases and J by 7 bases. Germline CDR1 reads MNHNS; CDR2 reads SASEGT. The CDR3 loop spans 14 amino acids. CDR3 bases: TGTGCCAGCCCGGCTAGCGGGTCGGCCAATACGCAGTATTTT. The encoded protein is CASPASGSANTQYF.

This rearrangement joins TRBV28 to TRBJ1-2; possible D gene TRBD1, 6 bases. Germline lookup yields CDR1 MDHEN and CDR2 SYDVKM. V was shortened by 2 bases and J by 4 bases, with 11 bases between the two germline ends. The CDR3 has 14 residues. This chain's CDR3 is CASSLGGSSYGYTF. CDR3 in DNA: TGTGCCAGCAGTTTAGGGGGCAGTAGCTATGGCTACACCTTC.

The CDR3 sequence is CASVQGYEQYF. The CDR3 bases are TGTGCCAGCGTACAGGGGTACGAGCAGTACTTC. The chain recombines TRBV27 with TRBJ2-7; 7 nucleotides agree with TRBD1. V lost 8 bases and J lost 4; bases outside the gene matches: 2. Per the germline V gene, CDR1 is MNHEY and CDR2 is SMNVEV (reference sequence). The CDR3 runs to 11 residues.

The V gene is TRBV28, the J gene TRBJ1-1, with D hard to call. This CDR3 has 14 amino acids. Trimming left V 7 bases short and J 0 bases short, with 12 bases between. Germline loops: CDR1 MDHEN, CDR2 SYDVKM. In DNA form, the CDR3 reads TGTGCCAGCAAAACACCAGTCATGAACACTGAAGCTTTCTTT. The encoded protein is CASKTPVMNTEAFF.

This chain joins TRBV7-2 and TRBJ2-7; tentatively, D is TRBD2 (5 bases). CDR1 SGHTA and CDR2 FQGNSA come from the germline V gene. V was clipped by 0 bases and J by 2 bases, with 8 bases between them. The CDR3 is 14 residues long. CDR3 nucleotides: TGTGCCAGCAGCTTAGCAGCGGCAACCTACGAGCAGTACTTC. Amino acid sequence: CASSLAAATYEQYF.

This clone was counted a single time. The V and J genes are TRBV5-1 and TRBJ2-7, with a possible D match to TRBD2 (6 bases). The V end lost 7 bases, the J end lost 2 bases, and 13 bases lay between the germline ends. This CDR3 spans 13 amino acids. Germline CDR1 and CDR2: SGHRS and YFSETQ. The CDR3 is CASGWDWTYEQYF. CDR3 DNA: TGCGCCAGCGGCTGGGACTGGACCTACGAGCAGTACTTC.

Here the CDR3 reads CAISEVPGLSAEAFF. CDR3 coding DNA: TGTGCCATCAGTGAGGTTCCGGGATTGTCAGCTGAAGCTTTCTTT. The chain couples TRBV10-3 to TRBJ1-1; D not certain. Germline V gene sequence: CDR1 ENHRY, CDR2 SYGVKD. Trimming stripped 2 bases from V and 6 bases from J, with 16 bases between. This CDR3 spans 15 amino acids.

The chain recombines TRBV27 with TRBJ2-7; 10 bases are a match to TRBD1. V lost 5 bases, J lost 2 bases, and 3 bases stayed unmatched. The CDR3 length is 14 residues. Germline V gene lookup returns CDR1 MNHEY and CDR2 SMNVEV (reference sequence). The CDR3 coding sequence is TGTGCCAGCAGTACCGGGACAGGGGCCTACGAGCAGTACTTC. This encodes CASSTGTGAYEQYF.

This clone came up a few times. The V gene is TRBV5-1, the J gene TRBJ1-6, with D hard to call. V lost 3 bases and J lost 7, with 11 bases in between. The length of the CDR3 is 14 residues. CDR1 is SGHRS, CDR2 YFSETQ, per germline. CDR3 coding DNA: TGCGCCAGCAGCTCCCCCGGAGGGAATTCACCCCTCCACTTT. Protein: CASSSPGGNSPLHF.

In nucleotides, the CDR3 is TGCGCCAGCAGCGCCAGGGAGGGCACAGATACGCAGTATTTT. Translating gives CASSAREGTDTQYF. The genes are TRBV5-1 and TRBJ2-3, with D possibly matching TRBD2 (6 bases). Trimming took 4 bases from V and 1 from J, leaving 10 bases between them. The CDR3 has 14 residues. Germline lookup yields CDR1 SGHRS and CDR2 YFSETQ.

The chain couples TRBV6-5 to TRBJ2-1; 9 bases align to TRBD1. Germline V gives CDR1 MNHEY, CDR2 SVGAGI. V dropped 6 bases and J dropped 0; count of bases not matched to a gene: 3. CDR3 size: 15 residues. The CDR3 reads CASRTTGGSYNEQFF. CDR3 bases: TGTGCCAGCAGAACGACAGGGGGCTCCTACAATGAGCAGTTCTTC.

This clone was observed a single time. This chain uses TRBV6-5 with TRBJ2-5; 9 bases map to TRBD1. The DNA end favors TRBJ2-7, so the J call may be wrong. Germline V gives CDR1 MNHEY, CDR2 SVGAGI. The CDR3 contains 14 residues. The CDR3 sequence: CASSWDRDSYEQYF. Written as DNA, the CDR3 is TGTGCCAGCAGTTGGGACAGGGATTCCTACGAGCAGTACTTC.

The chain joins TRBV27 to TRBJ2-1; D remains unclear. In germline, CDR1 is MNHEY, CDR2 SMNVEV (reference sequence). Trimming removed 1 base from V and 7 bases from J, with 8 bases in between. The CDR3 is made up of 13 amino acids. CDR3 in DNA: TGTGCCAGCAGTTTATTATTCGGTAATGAGCAGTTCTTC. Translated, it gives CASSLLFGNEQFF.

The CDR3 region is CARSTRTGWDSPLHF. The CDR3 DNA follows: TGTGCCAGAAGCACGCGGACAGGGTGGGATTCACCCCTCCACTTT. The rearrangement joins TRBV7-5 to TRBJ1-6; TRBD1 is the table's D call, not checked against the DNA. TRBV7-5 is labeled a pseudogene. The CDR3 is 15 residues long.

The gene calls are TRBV5-4 and TRBJ2-3, with 8 bases matching TRBD1. Germline V CDR1 and CDR2: SGHNT, YYREEE (reference sequence). The CDR3 has 14 amino acids. V shed 4 bases, J shed 1 base, and the junction held 2 bases outside the gene matches. The CDR3 bases are TGTGCCAGCAGCGTGACAGGGGGCACAGATACGCAGTATTTT. Amino acid sequence: CASSVTGGTDTQYF.

This sequence joins TRBV2 and TRBJ1-1; D is possibly TRBD1 (6 bases). In germline, CDR1 is SNHLY, CDR2 FYNNEI. The CDR3 is 11 residues long. The V end lost 7 bases, the J end lost 4 bases, and 7 bases lay between the germline ends. CDR3 DNA: TGTGCCAGCAAGACAGGCACTGAAGCTTTCTTT. Translating gives CASKTGTEAFF.